This TCR beta chain was identified during a study of blood T cell repertoires in COVID-19. Turning to the study itself: Material from acute and convalescent COVID-19 was sourced from the United States, Italy and Spain.

Clones were sequenced by immunoSEQ multiplex PCR, and TCRdb holds only the in-frame ones, with some missing. Of 150,000 to 200,000 clones listed, roughly 88% were seen once; the top ten hold approximately 12%. Recruits, aged roughly 18 to 90 years, lived in 20 to 30 US areas. V lost 0 bases to trimming and J lost 0 bases, with 7 bases between them. The CDR3 contains 15 residues. CDR1 is SGDLS and CDR2 is YYNGEE in the germline V gene. V is TRBV9 and J is TRBJ2-4; D is ambiguous. The sequence came from a woman aged 55-75 years who had recovered from COVID-19. Sequencing was performed on PBMCs or T cells enriched from blood (not recorded which). The CDR3 coding sequence is TGTGCCAGCAGCGTAGAGCCGGTAGCCAAAAACATTCAGTACTTC. Residues: CASSVEPVAKNIQYF.